This is a list of T cell receptor beta chains from one sample in a study of T cell responses to AZD1222 COVID-19 vaccine. Using immunoSEQ multiplex PCR, the repertoire was profiled, and TCRdb retains in-frame clones only, with some absent. The profile shows around 99,000 clones, more than 75% of them singletons. The source was peripheral blood, collected on day 0 of AZD1222 vaccination. The receptors were sampled from an adult in good health. Both conserved end residues are part of each CDR3.

j_gene | v_gene | len | CDR3aa
TRBJ1-3 | TRBV7-9 | 16 | CASSLGGFGSGNTIYF
TRBJ1-1 | TRBV15 | 13 | CATSRVGVTEAFF
TRBJ1-1 | TRBV12-5 | 15 | CASGLVLGTAGEAFF
TRBJ1-6 | TRBV11-3 | 15 | CASSLSGQGDSPLHF
TRBJ1-1 | TRBV10-1 | 13 | CASSVGIGAEAFF
TRBJ1-1 | TRBV5-1 | 11 | CASRTSTEAFF
TRBJ2-2 | TRBV28 | 13 | CASSLWGTGELFF
TRBJ2-5 | TRBV7-8 | 15 | CASSPRTSGRETQYF
TRBJ1-5 | TRBV10-3 | 14 | CAGPDRVIGQPQHF
TRBJ1-2 | TRBV19 | 14 | CASSAGQYNYGYTF
TRBJ1-5 | TRBV4-3 | 15 | CASSQETGSNQPQHF
TRBJ1-1 | TRBV4-3 | 13 | CASSTTANTEAFF
TRBJ2-3 | TRBV7-6 | 15 | CASSPSGRSGGTQYF
TRBJ1-3 | TRBV7-9 | 15 | CASSLVGSDGNTIYF
TRBJ2-7 | TRBV9 | 15 | CASSRGDRGSYEQYF
TRBJ2-3 | TRBV7-2 | 17 | CASSLARNFGLADTQYF
TRBJ2-5 | TRBV5-4 | 15 | CASSLGTVVGRAQYF
TRBJ1-2 | TRBV12-3/TRBV12-4 | 13 | CASSFDTSYGYTF
TRBJ1-3 | TRBV15 | 11 | CATAFGNTIYF
TRBJ1-5 | TRBV5-1 | 16 | CASSLSPPGTGEPQHF